This record looks at one T cell receptor beta chain sequence and its context. Its antigen is not known. Germline V gene sequence: CDR1 SGHNT, CDR2 YYREEE (reference sequence). This CDR3 region has 14 residues. V trimming: 4 bases; J trimming: 3 bases; junction bases outside the gene matches: 6. Sequencing used immunoSEQ multiplex PCR; TCRdb keeps in-frame clones, though not all of them. The repertoire consists of approximately 150,000 clones, with 93% occurring once and the leading ten covering 0.75% to 1%. This sample is drawn from a study of T cell responses to AZD1222 COVID-19 vaccine. Whole-study results and caveats: Samples come after the peak T cell response, not at day 14. There were vaccine-associated CD4 TCRs across spike, dominant at 160-218 and 743-854.

Sample: peripheral blood, taken on day 0 of MenACWY control vaccination. This clonotype was sampled from an adult in good health. V is TRBV5-4 and J is TRBJ1-1, with 7 positions matching TRBD1. CDR3 sequence: CASSVTGRHTEAFF. DNA of the CDR3: TGTGCCAGCAGCGTGACAGGGAGGCACACTGAAGCTTTCTTT.